The 8 T cell receptor beta chains below come from one sample, sequenced in a study of tumor and adjacent non-tumor tissue in lung cancer. No cell sorting was done before RNA was extracted from the tissue. This non-tumor lung sample came from over 3 cm beyond the tumor edge. Three rounds of nested PCR, following a modified ARM-PCR protocol, produced the TCRbeta library. TCRdb ran MiXCR on the multiplex PCR reads and lists one entry per CDR3 protein. Here the sample spans 100,000 or so distinct CDR3 sequences, about 60% being singletons. Input material: distant non-tumor lung tissue. The receptors were gathered from a man aged 25-45 years with non-small cell lung cancer.

On this clonotype itself: The germline gene is not matched at one end of the junction; a read error may be the cause. This chain links TRBV6-6 with TRBJ2-7; 10 nucleotides match TRBD2. The germline V gene encodes CDR1 MNHNY and CDR2 SVGAGI (reference sequence). This CDR3 region has 13 residues. CDR3 DNA: TGTGCCAGCCTACTAGCGGGACCCCCCGAGCGGTACTTC. The encoded protein is CASLLAGPPERYF.

Regarding this clonotype: Germline and junction disagree at one end, which may indicate a read error. This rearrangement joins TRBV12-3 or TRBV12-4 to TRBJ2-3; either TRBD1 or TRBD2 may supply D (5 bases each). This CDR3 contains 12 residues. CDR3 amino acids: CPSGFDRDTQYF. CDR3 sequence (DNA): TGTCCCAGCGGTTTCGACAGAGATACGCAGTATTTT.

This clonotype was recorded only once. No conserved phenylalanine or tryptophan ends this CDR3, so it is likely a read error. The rearrangement links TRBV12-3 or TRBV12-4 to TRBJ1-5; D gene unclear. Trimming pared 2 bases from V and 10 bases from J, leaving 15 bases between. CDR3 length: 14 amino acids. DNA for the CDR3: TGTGCCAGCAGTTTACAGGCCCTTTCTGGACCCCAGCATCTT. Residues: CASSLQALSGPQHL.

About this clonotype itself: At one end the junction does not follow the germline gene, possibly because of a read error. The CDR3 bases are TGTTCCAGCAGCTTACTAACGTGGCCCAATGAGCAGTTCTTC. As protein: CSSSLLTWPNEQFF. V and J are TRBV11-1 and TRBJ2-1, with unresolved D. Germline V gene data show CDR1 as SGHAT and CDR2 as FQDESV (reference sequence). This CDR3 region has 14 residues.

This clonotype was detected ten times or more. The chain combines TRBV5-5 with TRBJ1-1; 9 bases are a match to TRBD1. Trimming cost V 4 bases and J 4 bases; bases outside gene matches: 8. The CDR3 runs to 15 residues. The germline V gene encodes CDR1 SGHKS and CDR2 YYEKEE (reference sequence). The CDR3 DNA sequence: TGTGCCAGCAGCCCGAGGGGACAGGGAGGCACTGAAGCTTTCTTT. Translated, it gives CASSPRGQGGTEAFF.

V and J are TRBV25-1 and TRBJ2-5; 8 bases match TRBD1. CDR1 and CDR2 from the germline V gene are MGHDK and SYGVNS. Germline trimming cut 2 bases from V and 4 bases from J; bases unmatched to any gene: 6. This CDR3 has 15 amino acids. CDR3 in amino acids: CASSEPGTGGETQYF. The DNA of the CDR3 is TGTGCCAGCAGTGAACCTGGGACAGGCGGAGAGACCCAGTACTTC. The full variable domain, in which reference TRBV25-1 and TRBJ2-5 provide the parts outside the CDR3, is EADIYQTPRYLVIGTGKKITLECSQTMGHDKMYWYQQDPGMELHLIHYSYGVNSTEKGDLSSESTVSRIRTEHFPLTLESARPSHTSQYLCASSEPGTGGETQYFGPGTRLLVL.

Worth noting for this clonotype: Given a much more abundant clone one base away, this may be a read error. The chain links TRBV4-2 to TRBJ2-5; 14 bases map to TRBD2. CDR3 length: 19 residues. The germline CDR1 and CDR2 sequences are LGHNA and YNFKEQ. The CDR3 loop reads CANSPEDWGGLAGVETQYF. The CDR3 DNA reads TGTGCCAACAGCCCCGAAGACTGGGGGGGACTAGCGGGAGTAGAGACCCAGTACTTC.

In regard to this clonotype: The CDR3 does not end in the conserved phenylalanine or tryptophan, so this is likely a read error. This chain links TRBV11-2 with TRBJ2-7; no reliable D call. This CDR3 region has 13 residues. Germline values: CDR1 SGHAT, CDR2 FQNNGV. As DNA, the CDR3 is TGTACCAGCAGCTTAGGGCAGCTGAACGTGCAGTACTTA. The encoded protein is CTSSLGQLNVQYL.